This T cell receptor (beta chain) is drawn from a study of cytomegalovirus exposure and HLA in healthy donors (dated by TCRdb to about 2017). Concerning the study at large: According to an earlier analysis of 587 of the donors, roughly 180 million T cells yielded some 120 million unique TCR beta sequences and 276 Gb of sequence data. Around 300 gigabases of sequencing data and 70 million to 85 million unique TCR sequences were included in an early release covering around 650 HLA-typed donors. A later genetic analysis took genome-wide SNP genotypes for about 55% of the roughly 700 donors and used that subset as a discovery cohort. In addition to the first cohort of roughly 670 subjects, a separate validation cohort of around 110 different subjects was used. A later analysis re-examined previously published TCR beta repertoires from several hundred donors and added high-resolution HLA genotyping to investigate patterns of TCR occurrence. Among around 400 genotyped donors of the cohort, an average of roughly 240,000 unique TCR beta nucleotide sequences were sequenced per donor, roughly 18% of them non-productive. Rather than drawing on any new phenotypic data, the later analysis identified candidate immune exposures from TCR beta sequences and the way those sequences occurred across donors. Four to six DR-DQ haplotypes were handled as single units for association and clustering, since linkage in the cohort was strong. HLA typing covered class I and class II loci at four-digit resolution. Of the 398 genotyped donors, less than 90% were placed in the genetic ancestry cluster associated with self-reported Caucasian donors. The study used immunosequencing to profile the T cell repertoires of several hundred subjects and linked those repertoires to cytomegalovirus serostatus. All discovery cohort repertoires had been generated using a single sequencing platform. The study aimed to test whether cataloging public T cell receptors could reveal signatures of past pathogen exposure. Donor age, sex, ethnicity and CMV serostatus were collected together with the repertoire data. To predict cytomegalovirus infection status, the study brought together high-throughput TCR immunosequencing, statistical association of individual TCRs with disease status, and machine learning. In an earlier analysis of 587 of the donors, high-throughput TCR beta sequencing was used to judge whether each TCR beta V gene segment behaved as functional or pseudogenic. The number of typed donors differed by locus: about 620-640 for A, B, C, DRB1 and DQB1; some 500 for DQA1; 606 for DPA1; and roughly 490 for DPB1.

Library prep was done by the immunoSEQ multiplex PCR assay. For the multiplex PCR, a mixture combining 60 forward primers for TCR Vbeta segments and 13 reverse primers for TCR Jbeta segments was used. The CDR3 region of rearranged TCR beta genes was amplified from genomic DNA with a multiplex PCR assay. The Illumina HiSeq System was used to sequence the amplified TCR beta libraries as 87-base-pair reads. The authors processed their data as follows. In a later analysis, tens of millions of unique TCR beta chains were counted across the roughly 610 repertoires, and about 10 million of these chains were shared by at least two donors. Raw reads were error-corrected and collapsed into unique sequences with a nearest-neighbor algorithm that merged closely related sequences to remove PCR and sequencing errors. V, D and J gene segments were assigned by aligning CDR3 sequences to IMGT reference sequences. For a sequence to be retained, at least a six-nucleotide match to both a V gene segment and a J gene segment was required. A rearrangement was called productive if the CDR3 had no stop codons and remained in frame with V and J, and every other rearrangement was called non-productive. Following IMGT convention, CDR3 was defined as the stretch from the second conserved V-encoded cysteine to the conserved J-encoded phenylalanine. In an earlier analysis of approximately 500 of the donors, sequences lacking an unambiguous match to a single V gene segment were excluded. An earlier analysis of 550 to 650 of the donors classified V segments as functional when productive rearrangements were above 56.7% and as segregating when the standard deviation between donors was above 5%. A statistical classification framework was built to diagnose cytomegalovirus status from the catalog of TCR beta chain sequences. In a later analysis, V and J genes were assigned by comparing TCR nucleotide sequences against IMGT/GENE-DB human TR gene sequences. The TCRdist pipeline was used in a later analysis to assign CDR3 sequences and most-parsimonious VDJ recombination scenarios. In a later analysis, every TCR beta chain was defined by the combination of its CDR3 amino acid sequence and its V-gene family, and reads without a unique V-gene family were dropped. A later analysis removed several hundred highly shared, low-generation-probability nucleotide sequences to deal with suspected cross-contamination and a sequencing artifact. In a later analysis, a clonal expansion index for each public chain was calculated from normalized within-repertoire ranks of inferred template counts. In a later analysis, generation probabilities were computed with a VDJ recombination model fitted to out-of-frame rearrangements, and the resulting probabilities were checked against IGoR. In a later analysis, hypergeometric tests were used to score TCR-TCR, TCR-HLA and TCR-CMV co-occurrence, with a repertoire-size bias correction applied to TCR pairs. False discovery rates were estimated in a later analysis by permuting HLA or CMV assignments 20 times. A later analysis grouped co-occurring TCRs with DBSCAN, adding TCRdist sequence similarity when clustering within HLA-allele-positive subsets. Repertoires with fewer than 30,000 or more than 120,000 public chains were left out of co-occurrence clustering, as were about five repertoires with anomalous nucleotide sharing. This immuneACCESS table, as held by TCRdb, lists in-frame sequences with V and J called but not all clones. Of the missing ones, under half trace to an unresolved V gene in checked studies; the others have no known cause. V, J and clone size are taken as reported in that table, and D and trimming were inferred from the DNA itself. The sample table records approximately 150,000 clones; 80% of these occur just once. The ten largest clones add up to roughly an eighth of the sample.

The cohort was made up of several hundred healthy bone marrow donors. Cohort members were all nominally healthy when sampled, although unrecorded immune exposures were likely present. The donor tested CMV seronegative, placing the donor among the approximately 360 seronegative members of the cohort. A peripheral blood sample was provided by each donor, and peripheral blood mononuclear cells were used for TCR beta sequencing. The Qiagen DNeasy Blood Extraction Kit was used to extract genomic DNA from the blood cell samples. Findings and caveats that apply to the study as a whole: The classifier was reported to diagnose cytomegalovirus status with high specificity and sensitivity in both the original cohort and the validation cohort. In a later analysis, 15,000 to 20,000 TCR beta sequences were associated with specific HLA alleles at a false discovery rate of 0.05. The study listed 164 TCR beta chains as associated with cytomegalovirus. Compared with the roughly 710-donor mean, donors in an Asian-associated ancestry cluster had fewer N-insertions in productive TCRs, according to a later genetic analysis. When HLA alleles, especially DR and DQ, strongly co-occurred, TCR associations were difficult to assign to individual alleles. In an earlier analysis of about 600 of the donors, most TCR beta V segments appeared in productive rearrangements about 90% or about 30% of the time, broadly matching IMGT annotations. The authors suggested that the approach could potentially be generalized to other disease states and immunological phenotypes. In this cohort, only TCR beta chains were sequenced, and detectable features were limited by the absence of alpha or paired-chain data. Compared with equally common non-associated chains, HLA-associated TCR beta chains in a later analysis were more clonally expanded and had lower generation probabilities. The presence/absence analyses assumed that sequencing depth was roughly uniform across donors, and that assumption may not be true. Because HLA typing was missing for some donors at each locus, association tests included only the typed subset. Three of the identified cytomegalovirus-associated TCR beta chains were confirmed in vitro to be specific for cytomegalovirus antigens. A cluster of highly shared sequence variants was judged likely to be a technical artifact of the sequencing pipeline. An association between a missense DCLRE1C variant and V-gene and J-gene trimming of TCR beta chains was found in a later genetic analysis and replicated in an independent cohort. A later analysis found that TCR association rates varied across HLA loci, with DRB1 alleles showing the most associated TCRs and HLA-C alleles the fewest. While some public TCRs were present in many individuals, most TCR sequences turned up only very rarely across donors. Because counts were too low, around 17 rarely observed V segments, including chromosome 9 orphons, were left out of the earlier analysis of 500 to 750 of the donors. In a later analysis, several top co-occurrence clusters were reported to appear linked to parvovirus B19, influenza, CMV and Epstein-Barr virus. A further reported finding was that TCR beta sequences accurately predicted the HLA-A and HLA-B alleles for most subjects in the first cohort. The 87-base-pair reads could not distinguish some IMGT-functional V segments, including TRBV6-2 and TRBV6-3, so those segments were excluded. Linkage disequilibrium might explain the correlated functional status among segregating V segments, but an unknown experimental factor could not be ruled out. A later analysis found that most CMV-associated TCR beta chains appeared HLA-restricted, with HLA associations seemingly driven largely by CMV exposure. Immune exposure information for the cohort was limited to CMV serostatus.

The CDR3 sequence holds 13 residues, the cysteine and phenylalanine included. Solely the CDR3 DNA is kept, with 39 bases framed from the first base. The germline ends are 11 bases apart after V is trimmed by 5 bases and J by 3 bases. The germline V gene (reference sequence) yields LNHDA for CDR1 and SQIVND for CDR2. This clone came up once. No antigen is known for it. No clone much larger than this one lies a single base away; base qualities are absent. The sample consisted of PBMCs. The chain employs TRBV19 and TRBJ2-7; TRBD2 could be the D gene, as 6 bases match. The receptor comes from a woman in her thirties or forties in good health and CMV-seronegative. The nucleotides read TGTGCCAGTAGTCCCTCGGGGGACTACGAGCAGTACTTC. Its protein reads: CASSPSGDYEQYF.